This section outlines one TCR beta chain sequence together with its context. V was trimmed by 6 bases and J by 5 bases, leaving 17 bases between them. Germline V gene data show CDR1 as SNHLY and CDR2 as FYNNEI. The CDR3 is made up of 15 amino acids. In assigning cohorts, the study relied on participant-reported clinical history. Methods used by the authors: For nucleated cells, counts were estimated from reference gene primer amplification. The method was immunoSEQ multiplex PCR; TCRdb's version includes in-frame clones alone and lacks a portion of them. The V and J calls and clone size were taken over from that table, and D and trimming were inferred from the DNA. The table lists about 460,000 clones, roughly nine tenths of them singletons, with around 7.9% in the top ten. The data derive from a study of blood T cell repertoires in COVID-19. The wider study: Specimens from acute and convalescent COVID-19 originated in the United States, Italy and Spain.

This receptor was identified in a woman between 55 and 75 years old who had recovered from COVID-19. Input material: PBMCs or T cells enriched from blood (not recorded which). The chain has TRBV2 and TRBJ1-5; possible D gene TRBD1, 6 bases. CDR3 loop: CASRGQPSPDQPQHF. CDR3 bases: TGTGCCAGCAGAGGACAGCCTTCCCCTGATCAGCCCCAGCATTTT.